Presented here are 16 T cell receptor beta chains from one specimen sequenced in a study of blood T cell repertoires in COVID-19. The method was immunoSEQ multiplex PCR; TCRdb's version includes in-frame clones alone and lacks a portion of them. The sample holds hundreds of thousands of clones; 70% to 90% are singletons and the top ten take 2.2%. The sample comprised PBMCs or T cells enriched from blood (not recorded which). The source is a man between 25 and 39 years old who had recovered from COVID-19.

This rearrangement joins TRBV7-9 to TRBJ1-6; D gene uncertain. The CDR3 contains 14 residues. In germline, CDR1 is SEHNR, CDR2 FQNEAQ (reference sequence). CDR3 protein: CATTPSSYNSPLHF. The CDR3 bases are TGTGCTACCACCCCGAGCTCCTATAATTCACCCCTCCACTTT.

The chain joins TRBV5-4 to TRBJ1-3; no clear D. V lost 4 bases to trimming and J lost 3 bases, with 8 bases between them. CDR1 is SGHNT and CDR2 is YYREEE in the germline V gene (reference sequence). The CDR3 sequence is 13 residues long. CDR3 protein: CASSNSHGNTIYF. In DNA form, the CDR3 reads TGTGCCAGCAGCAACAGCCATGGAAACACCATATATTTT. Drawing the rest from reference TRBV5-4 and TRBJ1-3, the complete variable domain is ETGVTQSPTHLIKTRGQQVTLRCSSQSGHNTVSWYQQALGQGPQFIFQYYREEENGRGNFPPRFSGLQFPNYSSELNVNALELDDSALYLCASSNSHGNTIYFGEGSWLTVV.

The genes are TRBV4-1 and TRBJ1-1; 9 nucleotides agree with TRBD1. The germline V gene has CDR1 MGHRA and CDR2 YSYEKL. This CDR3 is 11 amino acids long. Trimming took 6 bases from V and 11 from J; bases not matched to a gene: 4. CDR3 protein: CASSGQGSAFF. As DNA, the CDR3 is TGCGCCAGCAGTGGACAGGGGTCGGCTTTCTTT.

This clone was picked up one time. The chain recombines TRBV19 with TRBJ1-2; 12 bases fit TRBD1. The germline V gene has CDR1 LNHDA and CDR2 SQIVND (reference sequence). The CDR3 loop spans 17 amino acids. J gave up 2 bases and V 4 bases, and 8 bases lay outside the gene matches. This CDR3 is CASSTRDRGPLNYGYTF. CDR3 sequence (DNA): TGTGCCAGTAGTACCCGGGACAGGGGGCCCCTCAACTATGGCTACACCTTC.

This clone was seen more than once but under ten times. The CDR3: CASSPPGLENTGELFF. CDR3 DNA sequence: TGTGCCAGCTCACCTCCGGGACTAGAAAACACCGGGGAGCTGTTTTTT. The chain carries TRBV18 and TRBJ2-2; 8 bases match TRBD2. V lost 3 bases, J lost 2 bases, and 5 bases stayed unmatched. The CDR3 spans 16 residues. Germline loops: CDR1 KGHSH, CDR2 LQKENI.

V usage is TRBV30 and J usage is TRBJ2-5; 10 positions match TRBD2. The CDR3 is made up of 17 amino acids. The germline CDR1 and CDR2 sequences are GTSNPN and SVGIG (reference sequence). The junction had 11 bases not matched to a gene; V was cut back by 0 bases and J by 4 bases. This CDR3 is CAWSVGLAGAARETQYF. The CDR3 nucleotides are TGTGCCTGGAGTGTAGGGCTAGCGGGGGCGGCACGAGAGACCCAGTACTTC.

The chain is built from TRBV21-1 and TRBJ2-5; the DNA was not compared with TRBD2, the D call given in the table. TRBV21-1 is an annotated pseudogene. The CDR3 spans 13 residues. The CDR3 nucleotides read TGTGCCAGCAGAGCGGGGGGCGGGGAGACCCAGTACTTC. The encoded protein is CASRAGGGETQYF.

J is TRBJ1-2 and V is TRBV6-5; the match to TRBD1 covers 8 bases. The CDR3 contains 14 residues. V lost 5 bases, J lost 8 bases, and 10 bases stayed unmatched. Germline CDR1 is MNHEY and CDR2 is SVGAGI. CDR3 bases: TGTGCCAGCAGTAGGACAGGGAATAGTTTCGGCTACACCTTC. This sequence encodes CASSRTGNSFGYTF.

The rearrangement uses TRBV7-6 and TRBJ2-5, with 8 bases that match TRBD2. Germline V gives CDR1 SGHVS, CDR2 FNYEAQ. Trimming at V came to 6 bases and at J to 1 base, leaving 7 bases not matched to a gene. The CDR3 length is 15 residues. The CDR3 loop is CASSLTGTSQETQYF. The DNA for the CDR3 is TGTGCCAGCAGTTTAACCGGGACTAGCCAAGAGACCCAGTACTTC.

This clone was picked up a small number of times. CDR3 DNA sequence: TGTGCCAGCAGTTCGTCTTGGGGCAGGGGGAACACTGAAGCTTTCTTT. Its protein is CASSSSWGRGNTEAFF. The chain couples TRBV6-5 to TRBJ1-1, with D tentatively TRBD1 (6 bases). The CDR3 spans 16 residues. From germline, CDR1 is MNHEY and CDR2 SVGAGI. V dropped 4 bases and J dropped 1 base, with 16 bases sitting between them.

This clone has more than one count but fewer than ten. This rearrangement joins TRBV23-1 to TRBJ2-4; perhaps TRBD1 as D (6 bases). TRBV23-1 falls under the ORF class, with uncertain function. The CDR3 length is 16 residues. Trimming took 2 bases from V and 0 from J, leaving 11 bases between them. As DNA, the CDR3 is TGCGCCAGCAGTCAACGGGACAAACTAGCCAAAAACATTCAGTACTTC. The encoded protein is CASSQRDKLAKNIQYF.

This chain uses TRBV4-1 with TRBJ1-2; TRBD1 matches 7 bases. Trimming cost V 0 bases and J 4 bases; bases outside gene matches: 11. Germline V lookup: CDR1 MGHRA, CDR2 YSYEKL. The CDR3 sequence is 17 residues long. The CDR3 DNA is TGCGCCAGCAGCCAAGAGTGGCCAGGAGGGGGCATCTATGGCTACACCTTC. It codes for CASSQEWPGGGIYGYTF.

The table lists this clone with a few counts. The V gene is TRBV19, the J gene TRBJ2-2; TRBD1 agrees at 10 bases. Trimming took 5 bases from V and 1 from J; bases not matched to a gene: 4. CDR1 is LNHDA and CDR2 is SQIVND in the germline V gene (reference sequence). The CDR3 consists of 16 residues. The CDR3 DNA is TGTGCCAGTAGTCAACGGGACAGGGGGAACACCGGGGAGCTGTTTTTT. Protein product: CASSQRDRGNTGELFF.

The chain carries TRBV5-6 and TRBJ1-6; a weak D match, TRBD1 (6 bases). The V gene lost 1 base and the J gene lost 9 bases, with 11 bases spanning the gap. Germline V gene sequence: CDR1 SGHDT, CDR2 YYEEEE. The CDR3 sequence is 14 residues long. The chain's CDR3 is CASSLQGGGSPLHF. The CDR3 region has the DNA TGTGCCAGCAGCTTGCAAGGGGGTGGTTCACCCCTCCACTTT. Complete variable domain (other parts from reference TRBV5-6 and TRBJ1-6): DAGVTQSPTHLIKTRGQQVTLRCSPKSGHDTVSWYQQALGQGPQFIFQYYEEEERQRGNFPDRFSGHQFPNYSSELNVNALLLGDSALYLCASSLQGGGSPLHFGNGTRLTVT.

The CDR3 loop is CASSTIQGADKLFF. As DNA, the CDR3 is TGTGCCAGCAGTACTATTCAGGGGGCGGATAAACTGTTTTTT. The chain links TRBV6-2 or TRBV6-3 to TRBJ1-4; 8 bases are shared with TRBD1. Germline V lookup: CDR1 MNHEY, CDR2 SVGEGT. V was pared by 5 bases and J by 11 bases, with 10 bases of the junction left unmatched. The CDR3 runs to 14 residues.

V gene TRBV5-1 combines with J gene TRBJ1-6; TRBD1 aligns across 8 bases. The CDR3 runs 13 residues. V was pared by 3 bases and J by 8 bases, with 1 base of the junction left unmatched. Germline V gene data show CDR1 as SGHRS and CDR2 as YFSETQ. CDR3 coding DNA: TGCGCCAGCAGCTCCAGGGGGCATTCACCCCTCCACTTT. Its protein product is CASSSRGHSPLHF.